The rows below give T cell receptor beta chains drawn from one sample of a study of blood T cell repertoires in COVID-19. This table comes from immunoSEQ multiplex PCR, and its TCRdb copy is limited to in-frame clones, with some not included. The profile shows roughly 410,000 clones, approximately 89% of them singletons. The sequenced sample consisted of peripheral blood. The receptors derive from a woman aged 55-70 years with COVID-19, enrolled during active disease. Each CDR3 is given with its conserved first and last residue. The D gene is left open where the match is weak. The listing skips clone size in some rows; elsewhere it reads once, few, many or a size class.

TRBJ1-5	NA	NA	TRBV2	TGTGCCAGCAGTGATCGCCCGACTAATGATGGGATCAGGGGAGCCAATCAGCCCCAGCATTTT	CASSDRPTNDGIRGANQPQHF
TRBJ1-2	TRBD1	NA	TRBV7-2	TGTGCCAGCAGTTTAACGCGCCCGGGACAGGGTAACTATGGCTACACCTTC	CASSLTRPGQGNYGYTF
TRBJ2-5	TRBD2	NA	TRBV3-1/TRBV3-2	TGTGCCAGCAGCTACCACACTAGCGGAGAAGAGACCCAGTACTTC	CASSYHTSGEETQYF
TRBJ1-2	TRBD1	few	TRBV7-9	TGTGCCAGCAGCCCAGGGGTGGGACAGGTTATCTATGGCTACACCTTC	CASSPGVGQVIYGYTF
TRBJ1-5	NA	NA	TRBV5-1	TGCGCCAGCAGCTTGGGGGACATCAATCAGCCCCAGCATTTT	CASSLGDINQPQHF
TRBJ1-5	NA	NA	TRBV18	TGTGCCAGCTCACCGGGCCAGGAACAGCCCCAGCATTTT	CASSPGQEQPQHF
TRBJ2-1	TRBD2	NA	TRBV7-6	TGTGCCAGCAGCTTAGGCCGTGGGCGGGGGGGTAACAATGAGCAGTTCTTC	CASSLGRGRGGNNEQFF
TRBJ1-3	TRBD1	NA	TRBV18	TGTGCCAGCTCACCAGGGACAGGCGGAAACACCATATATTTT	CASSPGTGGNTIYF
TRBJ2-2	NA	NA	TRBV5-1	TGCGCCAGCAGCTCAACAGGGCAGAACACCGGGGAGCTGTTTTTT	CASSSTGQNTGELFF
TRBJ1-1	NA	NA	TRBV19	TGTGCCAGTAGCTATACTTTGAACACTGAAGCTTTCTTT	CASSYTLNTEAFF
TRBJ1-1	NA	NA	TRBV7-6	TGTGCCAGCCTCCTTACGAGTTGGGGCAGCACTGAAGCTTTCTTT	CASLLTSWGSTEAFF
TRBJ2-1	NA	NA	TRBV24-1	TGTGCCACCAGTGAGCCCGAACTACTAGTCTACAATGAGCAGTTCTTC	CATSEPELLVYNEQFF
TRBJ2-1	TRBD1	NA	TRBV5-1	TGCGCCTCCAGTTGGGACAGATCCTACAATGAGCAGTTCTTC	CASSWDRSYNEQFF
TRBJ1-1	NA	NA	TRBV4-1	TGCGCCAGCAGCCAAGCTTCGGGTATCACTGAAGCTTTCTTT	CASSQASGITEAFF
TRBJ2-3	TRBD2	NA	TRBV9	TGTGCCAGCAGCGCGGGGGGGGCTCCTAGCACAGATACGCAGTATTTT	CASSAGGAPSTDTQYF
TRBJ2-7	NA	NA	TRBV29-1	TGCAGCGGTGCGGGCCCCTACGAGCAGTACTTC	CSGAGPYEQYF
TRBJ1-2	NA	NA	TRBV12-5	TGTGCTAGTGGTTTGGTACTGTACGGGGGAACCTATGGCTACACCTTC	CASGLVLYGGTYGYTF
TRBJ2-3	TRBD2	once	TRBV9	TGTGCCAGCAGCCCGCGGGGGGTTAGCACAGATACGCAGTATTTT	CASSPRGVSTDTQYF
TRBJ2-7	NA	NA	TRBV21-1	TGTGCCAGCAGCAAGAAAAAGGGGTACTACGAGCAGTACTTC	CASSKKKGYYEQYF
TRBJ1-5	NA	NA	TRBV11-1	TGTGCCAGCAGCGTAACGCCTATTCAGCCCCAGCATTTT	CASSVTPIQPQHF
TRBJ1-1	NA	NA	TRBV12-3/TRBV12-4	TGTGCCAGCAGTTTATCAGGGGATGAAGCTTTCTTT	CASSLSGDEAFF
TRBJ2-5	NA	once	TRBV7-3	TGTGCCAGCAGCTGGAGGGGTAGGGGAGAGACCCAGTACTTC	CASSWRGRGETQYF
TRBJ1-2	NA	NA	TRBV7-6	TGTGCCAGCAGCTTTTATACGGGACACGCAAACTATGGCTACACCTTC	CASSFYTGHANYGYTF
TRBJ1-1	TRBD1	few	TRBV5-1	TGCGCCAGCAGCCCCGGGACAGCTTCAGTGAACACTGAAGCTTTCTTT	CASSPGTASVNTEAFF
TRBJ2-7	NA	NA	TRBV7-2	TGTGCCAGCAGCAAAGACACCACCGTTCTTTCCAACGAGCAGTACTTC	CASSKDTTVLSNEQYF